This TCR beta chain was captured by sequencing in a study of shared clonotypes between healthy human individuals. Only in-frame clones appear in the TCRdb table, and some are missing; sequencing was by immunoSEQ multiplex PCR. Here the sample spans 630,000 or so clones, roughly 98% being singletons. The naive CD8 population came from CD45RO-negative cells selected for CCR7, without terminally differentiated effector memory CD45RA+ cells. Germline V gives CDR1 MNHEY, CDR2 SMNVEV (reference sequence). This CDR3 is built from 14 residues. Trimming stripped 3 bases from V and 2 bases from J, with 11 bases between.

Source material: naive CD8+ T cells sorted from blood. This receptor was identified in a man younger than 45 in good health. The chain couples TRBV27 to TRBJ2-7, with D hard to call. CDR3 protein: CASSFIGPAYEQYF. The CDR3, as DNA: TGTGCCAGCAGTTTCATCGGACCGGCCTACGAGCAGTACTTC.